This TCR beta chain was obtained from a study of response to subunit inactivated influenza vaccine. Study-wide points: There was a suggestion from the authors that each seasonal influenza vaccination recruits few new T cells.

CDR3 size: 16 residues. The germline V gene has CDR1 LNHDA and CDR2 SQIVND (reference sequence). V lost 4 bases to trimming and J lost 5 bases, with 20 bases between them. MiXCR, run by TCRdb on the RT-PCR reads, gives a single entry per CDR3 protein. The repertoire holds approximately 700,000 distinct CDR3 sequences, more than 11% seen once, with 5.5% to 7% in the top ten. Comments on this clonotype: Its target is unknown.

The TCR comes from a man aged 45-65 years who received an inactivated influenza vaccine. The chain couples TRBV19 to TRBJ2-5, with D tentatively TRBD1 or TRBD2 (5 bases each). The sequencing used PBMCs from blood, collected 14 to 15 days before vaccination. The CDR3, as DNA: TGTGCCAGTAGTACCAGCACCGGGACGGGCGGGGAGACCCAGTACTTC. Its protein product is CASSTSTGTGGETQYF.